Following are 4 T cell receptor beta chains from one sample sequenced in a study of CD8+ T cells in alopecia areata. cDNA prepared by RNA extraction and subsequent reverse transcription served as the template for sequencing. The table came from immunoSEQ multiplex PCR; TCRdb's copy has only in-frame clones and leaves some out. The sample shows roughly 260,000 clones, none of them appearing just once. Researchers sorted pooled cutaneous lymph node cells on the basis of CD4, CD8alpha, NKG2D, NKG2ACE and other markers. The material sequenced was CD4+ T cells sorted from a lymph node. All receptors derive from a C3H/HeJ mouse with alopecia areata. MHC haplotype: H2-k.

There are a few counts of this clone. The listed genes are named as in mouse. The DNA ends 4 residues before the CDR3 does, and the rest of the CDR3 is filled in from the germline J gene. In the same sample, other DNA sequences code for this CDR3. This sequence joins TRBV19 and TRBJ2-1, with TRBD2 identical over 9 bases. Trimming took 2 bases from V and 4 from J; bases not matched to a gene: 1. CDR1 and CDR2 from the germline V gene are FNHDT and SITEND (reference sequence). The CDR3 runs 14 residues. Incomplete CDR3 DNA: TGTGCCAGCAGTATGACTGGGGGTTATGCT. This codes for CASSMTGGYA. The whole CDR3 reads CASSMTGGYAEQFF.

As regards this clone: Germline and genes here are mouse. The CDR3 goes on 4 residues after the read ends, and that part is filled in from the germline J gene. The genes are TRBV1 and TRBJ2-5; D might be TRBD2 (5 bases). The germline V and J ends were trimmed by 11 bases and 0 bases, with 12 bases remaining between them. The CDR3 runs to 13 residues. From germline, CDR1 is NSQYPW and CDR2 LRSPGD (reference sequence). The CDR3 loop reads CTAAGSNQDTQYF. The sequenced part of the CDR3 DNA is TGCACCGCGGCTGGGAGTAACCAAGAC.

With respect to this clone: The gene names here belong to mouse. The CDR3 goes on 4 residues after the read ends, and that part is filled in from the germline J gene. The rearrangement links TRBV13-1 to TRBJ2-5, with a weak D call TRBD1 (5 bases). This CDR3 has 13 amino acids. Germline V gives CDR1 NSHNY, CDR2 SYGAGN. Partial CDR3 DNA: TGTGCCAGCAGTGTTCAGGGTGGGGAC. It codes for CASSVQGGD. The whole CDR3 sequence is CASSVQGGDTQYF.

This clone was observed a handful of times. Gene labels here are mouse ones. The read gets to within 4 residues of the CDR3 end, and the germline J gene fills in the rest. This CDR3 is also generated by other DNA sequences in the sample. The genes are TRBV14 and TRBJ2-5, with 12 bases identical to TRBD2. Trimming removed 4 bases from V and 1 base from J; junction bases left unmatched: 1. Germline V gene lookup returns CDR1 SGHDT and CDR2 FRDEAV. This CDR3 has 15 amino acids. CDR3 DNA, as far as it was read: TGTGCCAGCAGTCGGGACTGGGGGGACCAAGAC. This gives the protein CASSRDWGDQD. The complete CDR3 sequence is CASSRDWGDQDTQYF.